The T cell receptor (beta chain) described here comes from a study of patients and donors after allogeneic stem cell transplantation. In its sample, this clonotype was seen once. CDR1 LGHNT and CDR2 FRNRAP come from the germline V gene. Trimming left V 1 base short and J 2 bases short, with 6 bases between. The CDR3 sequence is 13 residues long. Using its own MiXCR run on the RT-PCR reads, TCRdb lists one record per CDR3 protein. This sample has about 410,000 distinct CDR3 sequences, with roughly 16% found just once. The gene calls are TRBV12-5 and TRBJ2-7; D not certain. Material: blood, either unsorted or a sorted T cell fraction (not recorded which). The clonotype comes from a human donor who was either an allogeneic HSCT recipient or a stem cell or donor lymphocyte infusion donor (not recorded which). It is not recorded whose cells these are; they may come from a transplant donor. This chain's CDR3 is CASGLGLAYEQYF. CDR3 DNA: TGTGCTAGTGGTTTGGGTCTAGCCTACGAGCAGTACTTC. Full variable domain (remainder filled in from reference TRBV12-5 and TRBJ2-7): DARVTQTPRHKVTEMGQEVTMRCQPILGHNTVFWYRQTMMQGLELLAYFRNRAPLDDSGMPKDRFSAEMPDATLATLKIQPSEPRDSAVYFCASGLGLAYEQYFGPGTRLTVT.